The rows below give T cell receptor beta chains drawn from one sample of a study of siplizumab effects on memory and regulatory T cells. Assay: immunoSEQ multiplex PCR; the TCRdb copy retains only in-frame clones and omits some. This sample has 100,000 or so clones; more than 85% occur once, and the top ten carry under 3%. Specimen: CD4+ T cells sorted from blood. The receptors stem from a human donor in good health. Some clones in this sample may be carry-over from other donors' samples. Each CDR3 is given with its conserved first and last residue. The D gene is left open where the match is weak. Some rows have no size entry. The others give once, few or many, or a class for an expanded clone.

>TRBV5-1|NA|TRBJ1-2|once
CASSLSSPPANYGYTF
TGCGCCAGCAGCTTGAGTTCACCGCCGGCTAACTATGGCTACACCTTC
>TRBV7-6|TRBD1|TRBJ1-2|few
CASSLGGQGLYGYTF
TGTGCCAGCAGCTTAGGGGGACAGGGTTTATATGGCTACACCTTC
>TRBV29-1|TRBD1|TRBJ2-7|NA
CSVAETGAREQYF
TGCAGCGTCGCAGAGACAGGGGCCCGCGAGCAGTACTTC
>TRBV6-6|NA|TRBJ2-7|NA
CATASRRDGNYEQYF
TGTGCCACCGCAAGCCGACGGGACGGGAACTACGAGCAGTACTTC
>TRBV5-1|TRBD1|TRBJ1-2|NA
CASSVGQGQGYTF
TGCGCCAGCAGCGTAGGACAGGGGCAGGGCTACACCTTC
>TRBV6-4|NA|TRBJ2-2|NA
CASSEVLTGELFF
TGTGCCAGCAGTGAGGTCCTAACCGGGGAGCTGTTTTTT
>TRBV5-6|TRBD2|TRBJ2-7|NA
CASSERLAGAWEQYF
TGTGCCAGCAGCGAAAGACTAGCGGGAGCGTGGGAGCAGTACTTC
>TRBV10-3|TRBD1|TRBJ1-1|NA
CATQGDLNTEAFF
TGTGCCACCCAGGGGGATTTGAACACTGAAGCTTTCTTT
>TRBV28|NA|TRBJ2-1|NA
CASGWGVNEQFF
TGTGCCAGTGGGTGGGGGGTGAATGAGCAGTTCTTC
>TRBV7-8|NA|TRBJ1-1|NA
CASSLEWGQNTEAFF
TGTGCCAGCAGCTTAGAATGGGGGCAGAACACTGAAGCTTTCTTT
>TRBV5-8|NA|TRBJ2-5|NA
CASRARAGETQYF
TGTGCCAGCAGGGCGAGGGCCGGGGAGACCCAGTACTTC
>TRBV5-1|TRBD2|TRBJ2-6|once
CASSLGQPGGNVLTF
TGCGCCAGCAGCTTGGGGCAGCCGGGGGGTAACGTCCTGACTTTC
>TRBV29-1|TRBD1|TRBJ1-1|NA
CSVAGQGATEAFF
TGCAGCGTTGCGGGACAGGGGGCCACTGAAGCTTTCTTT
>TRBV29-1|NA|TRBJ1-2|NA
CSVGSAPNYGYTF
TGCAGCGTAGGGTCAGCCCCAAACTATGGCTACACCTTC
>TRBV9|NA|TRBJ1-1|once
CASSVRPMNTEAFF
TGTGCCAGCAGCGTACGACCGATGAACACTGAAGCTTTCTTT
>TRBV19|NA|TRBJ2-7|NA
CASSIPGIPYEQYF
TGTGCCAGTAGTATACCGGGTATTCCCTACGAGCAGTACTTC
>TRBV19|NA|TRBJ1-5|NA
CASSTRAGGNQPQHF
TGTGCCAGTAGTACCCGGGCGGGGGGCAATCAGCCCCAGCATTTT
>TRBV27|NA|TRBJ2-6|NA
CASSYRGGANVLTF
TGTGCCAGCAGCTACCGCGGGGGGGCCAACGTCCTGACTTTC
>TRBV5-1|NA|TRBJ2-5|NA
CASRGQETQYF
TGCGCCAGCAGAGGTCAGGAGACCCAGTACTTC
>TRBV28|NA|TRBJ2-7|NA
CASSSPGPALYEQYF
TGTGCCAGCAGTTCCCCGGGACCGGCCCTCTACGAGCAGTACTTC
>TRBV5-1|TRBD1|TRBJ2-5|NA
CASTPGGQGIRGSQETQYF
TGCGCCAGCACCCCCGGGGGACAGGGCATTCGGGGGTCCCAAGAGACCCAGTACTTC
>TRBV6-1|NA|TRBJ1-2|NA
CASSDRVYGYTF
TGTGCCAGCAGTGACAGGGTATATGGCTACACCTTC
>TRBV10-3|NA|TRBJ2-5|NA
CAISREPQETQYF
TGTGCCATCAGCCGGGAGCCCCAAGAGACCCAGTACTTC
>TRBV4-2|NA|TRBJ1-5|NA
CASSPESLPQQPQHF
TGTGCCAGCAGCCCCGAGTCCCTGCCCCAGCAGCCCCAGCATTTT